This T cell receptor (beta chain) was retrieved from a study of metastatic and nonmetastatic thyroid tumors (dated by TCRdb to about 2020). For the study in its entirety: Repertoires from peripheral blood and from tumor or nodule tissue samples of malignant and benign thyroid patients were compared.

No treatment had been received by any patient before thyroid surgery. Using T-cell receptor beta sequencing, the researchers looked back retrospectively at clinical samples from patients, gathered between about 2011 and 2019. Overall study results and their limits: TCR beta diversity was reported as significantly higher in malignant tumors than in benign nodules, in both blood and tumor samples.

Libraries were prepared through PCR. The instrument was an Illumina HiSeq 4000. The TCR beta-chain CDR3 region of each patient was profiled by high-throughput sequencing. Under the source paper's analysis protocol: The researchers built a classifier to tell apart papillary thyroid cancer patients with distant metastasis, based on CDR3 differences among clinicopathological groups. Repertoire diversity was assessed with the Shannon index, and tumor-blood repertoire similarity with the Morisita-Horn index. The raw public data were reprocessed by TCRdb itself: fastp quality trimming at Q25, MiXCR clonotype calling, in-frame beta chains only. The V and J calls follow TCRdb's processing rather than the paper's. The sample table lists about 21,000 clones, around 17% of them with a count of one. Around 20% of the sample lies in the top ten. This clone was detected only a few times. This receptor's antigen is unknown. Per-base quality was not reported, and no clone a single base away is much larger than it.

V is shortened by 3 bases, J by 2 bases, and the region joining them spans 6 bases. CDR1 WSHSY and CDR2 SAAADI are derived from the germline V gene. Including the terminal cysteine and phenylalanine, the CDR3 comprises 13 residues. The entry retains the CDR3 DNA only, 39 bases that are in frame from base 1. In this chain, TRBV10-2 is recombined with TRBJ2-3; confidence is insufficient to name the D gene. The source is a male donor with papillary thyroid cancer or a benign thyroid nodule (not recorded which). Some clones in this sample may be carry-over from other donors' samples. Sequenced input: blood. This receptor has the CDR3 CASSEQITDTQYF. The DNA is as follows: TGCGCCAGCAGTGAACAGATCACAGATACGCAGTATTTT.